The 23 T cell receptor beta chains listed next were all sequenced from one sample in a study of spatial heterogeneity in lung cancer. One entry per CDR3 protein results from TCRdb running MiXCR on the 5' RACE reads. The sample holds 30,000 to 40,000 distinct CDR3 sequences, around 5.5% seen once. Time point indicated: sample taken at primary tumor resection. Unsorted whole RNA from tumor, nontumor lung or frozen PBMC underwent sequencing. The sequences come from PBMCs, collected at surgery. These receptors all stem from a female donor with early-stage non-small cell lung cancer.

The table lists this clonotype with many counts. Here the CDR3 DNA reads TGTGCCAGCAGTTACTCCGCAGGGGCCTACGAGCAGTACTTC. Translation: CASSYSAGAYEQYF. The rearrangement uses TRBV6-5 and TRBJ2-7; D is perhaps TRBD1 (6 bases). The CDR3 sequence is 14 residues long. Trimming cost V 0 bases and J 2 bases, with 8 bases left between them. Germline-derived CDR1 and CDR2 are MNHEY and SVGAGI.

This clonotype occurred many times. The rearrangement links TRBV6-2 or TRBV6-3 to TRBJ2-7; the match to TRBD2 covers 13 bases. The germline V gene has CDR1 MNHEY and CDR2 SVGEGT. The CDR3 totals 17 residues. J lost 3 bases, V lost 6 bases, and 11 bases had no gene match. Here the CDR3 reads CASSLFRGLAGDYEQYF. CDR3 in DNA: TGTGCCAGCAGCCTCTTCCGCGGACTAGCGGGGGACTACGAGCAGTACTTC.

This clonotype was counted at least ten times. J is TRBJ2-7 and V is TRBV12-3 or TRBV12-4, with 8 bases matching TRBD1. The trim removed 3 bases at V and 7 bases at J, leaving 8 bases unmatched. The length of the CDR3 is 14 residues. The chain's CDR3 is CASSFTSGGEEQYF. As DNA, the CDR3 is TGTGCCAGCAGTTTCACTTCAGGGGGCGAAGAGCAGTACTTC.

This chain connects TRBV7-8 to TRBJ2-1, with D possibly called TRBD1 or TRBD2 (6 bases each). V was shortened by 1 base and J by 2 bases, with 12 bases between the two germline ends. In germline, CDR1 is SGHVS, CDR2 FQNEAQ. CDR3 size: 16 residues. The CDR3 protein is CASSLVGGPTYNEQFF. The CDR3 nucleotides are TGTGCCAGCAGCTTAGTCGGGGGCCCTACCTACAATGAGCAGTTCTTC.

This clonotype has more than one count but fewer than ten. The V call is TRBV20-1, the J call TRBJ1-6, with D perhaps TRBD1 (5 bases). Looked up from germline, CDR1 is DFQATT and CDR2 is SNEGSKA (reference sequence). This CDR3 contains 15 residues. V lost 6 bases to trimming and J lost 8 bases, with 20 bases between them. In nucleotides, the CDR3 is TGCAGTGCGCGGACGAGCCCAGGGAACGATTCACCCCTCCACTTT. As protein: CSARTSPGNDSPLHF.

This clonotype was seen many times. This chain links TRBV27 with TRBJ1-5; D is undetermined. Germline V gene sequence: CDR1 MNHEY, CDR2 SMNVEV (reference sequence). The CDR3 extends over 14 amino acids. Trimming took 3 bases from V and 2 from J, leaving 8 bases between them. CDR3 sequence: CASSLLAGNQPQHF. CDR3 DNA: TGTGCCAGCAGTTTGCTCGCCGGCAATCAGCCCCAGCATTTT.

This clonotype came up many times. The chain recombines TRBV6-5 with TRBJ2-1; the match to TRBD2 covers 10 bases. The V gene's germline CDR1 is MNHEY and CDR2 SVGAGI. After removal of 6 bases from V and 0 bases from J, the junction contained 5 bases not matched to a gene. The CDR3 contains 16 residues. The CDR3 region has the DNA TGTGCCAGCAGCCGTAGCGGGGGGAGCTCCTACAATGAGCAGTTCTTC. It specifies CASSRSGGSSYNEQFF.

There are many counts of this clonotype. The chain uses TRBV7-2 and TRBJ2-5, with D possibly TRBD2 on 6 matching bases. V was pared by 3 bases and J by 7 bases, with 12 bases between. Germline V lookup: CDR1 SGHTA, CDR2 FQGNSA. CDR3 size: 13 residues. CDR3 residues: CASSFTQEGTQYF. In DNA form, the CDR3 reads TGTGCCAGCAGCTTTACACAGGAGGGGACCCAGTACTTC.

This clonotype was counted ten times or more. The chain uses TRBV12-3 or TRBV12-4 and TRBJ2-7; D gene uncertain. V lost 6 bases and J lost 4, with 16 bases in between. The CDR3 covers 14 residues. CDR3 nucleotide sequence: TGTGCCAGCAGACCCCGTGAGGACGGTTACGAGCAGTACTTC. This sequence encodes CASRPREDGYEQYF.

This clonotype has more than one count but fewer than ten. The V and J genes are TRBV6-2 or TRBV6-3 and TRBJ2-7; D remains unclear. The germline V gene has CDR1 MNHEY and CDR2 SVGEGT. The germline V and J ends were trimmed by 6 bases and 0 bases, with 12 bases remaining between them. This CDR3 comprises 14 residues. This chain's CDR3 is CASSPPHSSYEQYF. The DNA of the CDR3 is TGTGCCAGCAGCCCACCTCACAGCTCCTACGAGCAGTACTTC.

By proportion, this clonotype is medium-sized. The gene calls are TRBV30 and TRBJ1-1; 7 positions agree with TRBD1. CDR1 and CDR2 from the germline V gene are GTSNPN and SVGIG (reference sequence). The J segment lost 3 bases and the V segment lost 2 bases, leaving 3 bases of the junction unmatched. The CDR3 length is 13 residues. The CDR3 loop is CAWSTQGDTEAFF. The CDR3 nucleotides are TGTGCCTGGAGTACGCAGGGGGACACTGAAGCTTTCTTT.

This clonotype came up a few times. The chain carries TRBV14 and TRBJ1-1; D is uncertain. CDR1 and CDR2 (germline): SGHDN, FVKESK. The V and J ends lost 3 bases and 1 base respectively, with 6 bases between them. CDR3 size: 13 residues. This CDR3 is CASSHTGNTEAFF. For the CDR3, the DNA is TGTGCCAGCAGCCATACCGGGAACACTGAAGCTTTCTTT.

This clonotype was observed a few times. The chain carries TRBV23-1 and TRBJ1-5, with D maybe TRBD1 (5 bases). TRBV23-1 is annotated as an ORF whose role is uncertain. The germline V and J ends were trimmed by 3 bases and 0 bases, with 18 bases remaining between them. The CDR3 spans 18 residues. The CDR3 sequence is CASSHPRQRKFSNQPQHF. CDR3 DNA sequence: TGCGCCAGCAGTCACCCGAGACAGAGAAAGTTTAGCAATCAGCCCCAGCATTTT.

At least ten counts were recorded for this clonotype. The chain has TRBV9 and TRBJ2-1, with D unclear. Germline CDR1 is SGDLS and CDR2 is YYNGEE. The V gene lost 2 bases and the J gene lost 0 bases, with 9 bases spanning the gap. The CDR3 runs 15 residues. The CDR3 spells CASSVRGNSYNEQFF. CDR3 nucleotide sequence: TGTGCCAGCAGCGTGCGTGGTAACTCCTACAATGAGCAGTTCTTC.

This clonotype was recorded many times. The rearrangement uses TRBV5-1 and TRBJ2-7; tentatively, D is TRBD2 (6 bases). V was pared by 5 bases and J by 6 bases, with 15 bases between. Per the germline V gene, CDR1 is SGHRS and CDR2 is YFSETQ. This CDR3 contains 13 residues. The CDR3 reads CASSAGPVAEQYF. The CDR3 DNA reads as TGCGCCAGCAGTGCGGGGCCAGTCGCCGAGCAGTACTTC.

The table lists this clonotype with a few counts. The chain carries TRBV7-6 and TRBJ2-2; the D is unclear. Trimming cost V 5 bases and J 3 bases, with 13 bases left between them. In germline, CDR1 is SGHVS, CDR2 FNYEAQ. CDR3 length equals 15 residues. The CDR3 loop reads CASSLLSRDTGELFF. The CDR3 nucleotides are TGTGCCAGCAGCCTACTGTCCCGGGACACCGGGGAGCTGTTTTTT.

The table lists this clonotype with a few counts. V is TRBV7-2 and J is TRBJ2-3; TRBD2 is a possible D gene (5 bases). V gave up 6 bases and J gave up 0 bases, with 16 bases separating them. Germline V gene sequence: CDR1 SGHTA, CDR2 FQGNSA. CDR3 length: 16 residues. The CDR3 bases are TGTGCCAGCAGGCCTTCCGGACTCACTAGCACAGATACGCAGTATTTT. The encoded protein is CASRPSGLTSTDTQYF.

The J gene is TRBJ1-6, the V gene TRBV30, with no clear D. CDR1 is GTSNPN, CDR2 SVGIG, per germline (reference sequence). This CDR3 contains 16 residues. Trimming pared 0 bases from V and 8 bases from J, leaving 17 bases between. CDR3 in DNA: TGTGCCTGGAGTGTAAGCCGGACCTCCGCCGATTCACCCCTCCACTTT. It encodes CAWSVSRTSADSPLHF.

The table lists this clonotype with a few counts. The rearrangement links TRBV27 to TRBJ1-5, with TRBD1 matching over 7 bases. CDR3 length: 14 residues. V lost 6 bases, J lost 4 bases, and 6 bases stayed unmatched. The germline V gene encodes CDR1 MNHEY and CDR2 SMNVEV (reference sequence). CDR3 in amino acids: CASSVRGANQPQHF. The CDR3 nucleotides read TGTGCCAGCAGCGTCAGGGGGGCGAATCAGCCCCAGCATTTT.

On this clonotype: This may arise from a read error, as a much more abundant clone is one base away. The rearrangement links TRBV4-1 to TRBJ1-6, with 8 bases that match TRBD1. Germline CDR1 is MGHRA and CDR2 is YSYEKL. The CDR3 runs to 16 residues. The CDR3: CAGSPVGSRGRAPLHF. In nucleotides, the CDR3 is TGCGCCGGCAGCCCGGTGGGCTCCAGGGGGCGGGCACCCCTCCACTTT.

This clonotype was recorded at least ten times. J is TRBJ2-7 and V is TRBV20-1, with 10 nucleotides matching TRBD1. Looked up from germline, CDR1 is DFQATT and CDR2 is SNEGSKA (reference sequence). V lost 3 bases and J lost 5; bases outside the gene matches: 7. The CDR3 is 14 residues long. DNA for the CDR3: TGCAGTGCTAGGTGGGACAGGGGAGGAAACGAGCAGTACTTC. As protein: CSARWDRGGNEQYF.

This clonotype was observed many times. The chain couples TRBV12-3 or TRBV12-4 to TRBJ1-1, with D possibly being TRBD1 (6 bases). This CDR3 has 16 residues. The ends were cut back, 2 bases at V and 5 bases at J, with 18 bases in the middle. The CDR3 coding sequence is TGTGCCAGCAGTTTACAAATGGGGGCGAGTATAACTGAAGCTTTCTTT. This codes for CASSLQMGASITEAFF.

This chain connects TRBV7-2 to TRBJ1-1, with no clear D. The CDR3 is 15 residues long. Trimming stripped 5 bases from V and 0 bases from J, with 13 bases between. The germline gives CDR1 SGHTA, CDR2 FQGNSA. CDR3 sequence (DNA): TGTGCCAGCAGCCCCACCCAAGTTATGAACACTGAAGCTTTCTTT. This codes for CASSPTQVMNTEAFF.